A selection of T cell receptor beta chains follows, all from one sample in a study of blood T cells in healthy people across ages. From the 5' RACE reads, TCRdb called clonotypes with MiXCR, one entry per CDR3 protein. The repertoire holds approximately 1.5 million distinct CDR3 sequences, with approximately 43% as singletons. The sequencing sample was made of blood. The origin of the receptors is a woman aged 18-29 years in good health. The conserved cysteine and the conserved F or W are not part of the CDR3 here.

v_gene: TRBV19
j_gene: TRBJ1-1
CDR3aa: ASTPEGSNMNTEAF

v_gene: TRBV12-3/TRBV12-4
j_gene: TRBJ2-1
CDR3aa: ASTQLAGGIEQF

v_gene: TRBV5-1
j_gene: TRBJ2-1
CDR3aa: ASSILQGSSYNEQF

v_gene: TRBV6-5
j_gene: TRBJ1-2
CDR3aa: ASSYTDRDGYT

v_gene: TRBV5-1
j_gene: TRBJ2-3
CDR3aa: ASRPSGGLDTQY

v_gene: TRBV20-1
j_gene: TRBJ2-7
CDR3aa: SVVTSGGNSYEQY

v_gene: TRBV24-1
j_gene: TRBJ1-2
CDR3aa: ATSDSWSDYGYT

v_gene: TRBV18
j_gene: TRBJ2-3
CDR3aa: AGSQQRGRTDTQY

v_gene: TRBV7-9
j_gene: TRBJ2-7
CDR3aa: ASSPDRESYEQY

v_gene: TRBV25-1
j_gene: TRBJ2-2
CDR3aa: ASSADSRLAGGYTGELF

v_gene: TRBV5-1
j_gene: TRBJ2-3
CDR3aa: ASSGDPSVDTQY

v_gene: TRBV4-3
j_gene: TRBJ2-7
CDR3aa: ASSQTSGGPPHYEQY

v_gene: TRBV5-5
j_gene: TRBJ2-1
CDR3aa: ASSKRQVREDEQF

v_gene: TRBV14
j_gene: TRBJ2-3
CDR3aa: ASSLGRKVDTQY

v_gene: TRBV6-6
j_gene: TRBJ1-2
CDR3aa: ASSYSGGTGYT

v_gene: TRBV12-3/TRBV12-4
j_gene: TRBJ2-7
CDR3aa: ASSFLYNEQY

v_gene: TRBV11-3
j_gene: TRBJ1-5
CDR3aa: ASSPVGVRGLVPNQPQH

v_gene: TRBV9
j_gene: TRBJ1-1
CDR3aa: ASSVEAGNTKAF

v_gene: TRBV20-1
j_gene: TRBJ1-1
CDR3aa: SAEPGIYTEAF

v_gene: TRBV9
j_gene: TRBJ2-7
CDR3aa: ASSVGGSSSYNEQY

v_gene: TRBV3-1
j_gene: TRBJ2-7
CDR3aa: ASSQLAGGHNEQY

v_gene: TRBV7-2
j_gene: TRBJ2-1
CDR3aa: ASSKRRQTESSYNEQF

v_gene: TRBV19
j_gene: TRBJ2-3
CDR3aa: ASSPKEGRRTDTQY

v_gene: TRBV5-1
j_gene: TRBJ2-6
CDR3aa: ASSWGTGIDTGANVLT

v_gene: TRBV5-4
j_gene: TRBJ2-1
CDR3aa: ASSLGGATVSYNEQF

v_gene: TRBV4-1
j_gene: TRBJ2-7
CDR3aa: ASSQDRVWHEQY

v_gene: TRBV7-9
j_gene: TRBJ2-3
CDR3aa: ASSLARNRGTDTQY

v_gene: TRBV7-2
j_gene: TRBJ1-4
CDR3aa: ASSPSLGQGGEKLF

v_gene: TRBV20-1
j_gene: TRBJ2-5
CDR3aa: SARAGAFQETQY

v_gene: TRBV15
j_gene: TRBJ2-1
CDR3aa: ATSRLAGWQF

v_gene: TRBV10-3
j_gene: TRBJ2-3
CDR3aa: AISESTDTDTQY

v_gene: TRBV12-3/TRBV12-4
j_gene: TRBJ1-5
CDR3aa: ASSLVQGNQPQH

v_gene: TRBV12-3/TRBV12-4
j_gene: TRBJ1-1
CDR3aa: ASSRQGGGTEAF

v_gene: TRBV7-9
j_gene: TRBJ1-2
CDR3aa: ASSLTGMGYGYT

v_gene: TRBV24-1
j_gene: TRBJ2-1
CDR3aa: ATPWTGTSGYNEQF

v_gene: TRBV6-5
j_gene: TRBJ2-1
CDR3aa: ASSYVAGTGDFSSYNEQF

v_gene: TRBV6-6
j_gene: TRBJ2-5
CDR3aa: ASSYRGLETQY

v_gene: TRBV7-9
j_gene: TRBJ2-1
CDR3aa: SSSGQGNEQF

v_gene: TRBV7-9
j_gene: TRBJ2-1
CDR3aa: ASSTGLAENNEQF

v_gene: TRBV20-1
j_gene: TRBJ2-5
CDR3aa: SARRPSGSGETQY